This TCR beta chain derives from a study of blood T cell repertoires in COVID-19. Data came from immunoSEQ multiplex PCR; TCRdb stores just in-frame clones and leaves some out. The table has some 28,000 clones, 76% seen once; the top ten hold 40%. CDR1 is MNHEY, CDR2 SVGAGI, per germline. V lost 6 bases to trimming and J lost 5 bases; unmatched junction nucleotides: 0. The CDR3 runs 13 residues. In its sample, this clone was seen a few times. V is TRBV6-5 and J is TRBJ2-5; 13 positions agree with TRBD2. The sequenced material came from peripheral blood. This receptor was taken from a man in his 70s with acute or convalescent COVID-19. CDR3 amino acids: CASRTSGGETQYF. The CDR3 region has the DNA TGTGCCAGCAGGACTAGCGGGGGGGAGACCCAGTACTTC.